These 30 T cell receptor beta chains share one sample of origin, sequenced in a study of cytomegalovirus exposure and HLA in healthy donors. 60 Vbeta and 13 Jbeta primers were used in PCR. Assay used: immunoSEQ multiplex PCR; TCRdb lists only in-frame clones, some missing. The sample includes approximately 190,000 clones, around 80% of them seen just once. The sequenced sample consisted of PBMCs. The origin of the receptors is a woman aged 18-29 years in good health and CMV-seropositive.

V and J are TRBV9 and TRBJ2-5; TRBD1 matches 9 bases. Germline V gives CDR1 SGDLS, CDR2 YYNGEE. This CDR3 contains 16 residues. V lost 4 bases to trimming and J lost 4 bases; unmatched junction nucleotides: 11. The chain's CDR3 is CASSPAGQGIRETQYF. The CDR3, as DNA: TGTGCCAGCAGCCCTGCGGGACAGGGAATCAGAGAGACCCAGTACTTC.

J is TRBJ2-5 and V is TRBV5-5; TRBD2 matches 8 bases. The CDR3 runs to 15 residues. The V gene's germline CDR1 is SGHKS and CDR2 YYEKEE (reference sequence). After removal of 5 bases from V and 1 base from J, the junction contained 7 bases not matched to a gene. CDR3 region: CASSHAGGGQETQYF. In DNA form, the CDR3 reads TGTGCCAGCAGTCATGCCGGGGGGGGCCAAGAGACCCAGTACTTC.

This clone turned up a few times. This chain links TRBV28 with TRBJ1-2; D is perhaps TRBD1 (5 bases). Trimming left V 7 bases short and J 4 bases short, with 16 bases between. Germline CDR1 and CDR2: MDHEN and SYDVKM. The CDR3 is made up of 14 amino acids. CDR3: CASTLVGGGYGYTF. For the CDR3, the DNA is TGTGCCAGCACGTTAGTGGGGGGTGGCTATGGCTACACCTTC.

The CDR3: CASSLVGQINTEAFF. DNA for the CDR3: TGTGCCAGCAGCTTGGTGGGACAGATAAACACTGAAGCTTTCTTT. The rearrangement joins TRBV5-6 to TRBJ1-1; 7 nucleotides agree with TRBD1. Germline assignment: CDR1 SGHDT and CDR2 YYEEEE. The CDR3 totals 15 residues. V shed 0 bases and J 2 bases; nucleotides not matched to a gene: 4.

This rearrangement joins TRBV18 to TRBJ1-4, with TRBD1 as a possible D gene (5 bases). Germline CDR1 is KGHSH and CDR2 is LQKENI. Trimming removed 4 bases at V and 4 bases at J, with 7 bases between. The CDR3 contains 13 residues. The CDR3: CASSRDSNEKLFF. In DNA, the CDR3 is TGTGCCAGCTCACGTGACAGTAATGAAAAACTGTTTTTT. The full variable domain, rest sourced from reference TRBV18 and TRBJ1-4, is NAGVMQNPRHLVRRRGQEARLRCSPMKGHSHVYWYRQLPEEGLKFMVYLQKENIIDESGMPKERFSAEFPKEGPSILRIQQVVRGDSAAYFCASSRDSNEKLFFGSGTQLSVL.

This clone was seen once. The V gene is TRBV16, the J gene TRBJ1-3; a weak D match, TRBD1 (5 bases). CDR1 and CDR2 from the germline V gene are KGHSY and FQNENV. Trimming pared 0 bases from V and 8 bases from J, leaving 14 bases between. The CDR3 sequence is 15 residues long. CDR3 DNA: TGTGCCAGCAGCCAATCAATGGGGCAGAAACACACCATATATTTT. Protein product: CASSQSMGQKHTIYF.

CDR3: CASSQDNSILYGYTF. The CDR3 bases are TGTGCCAGCAGCCAAGATAATTCAATCCTATATGGCTACACCTTC. The chain couples TRBV4-2 to TRBJ1-2, with D hard to call. The length of the CDR3 is 15 residues. V was cut by 0 bases and J by 5 bases, with 13 bases left in between. Germline-derived CDR1 and CDR2 are LGHNA and YNFKEQ.

The chain recombines TRBV27 with TRBJ1-1, with 8 bases lining up with TRBD1. V shed 6 bases, J shed 6 bases, and the junction held 15 bases outside the gene matches. This CDR3 has 16 residues. The germline CDR1 and CDR2 sequences are MNHEY and SMNVEV (reference sequence). CDR3 sequence: CASSSRPRGRESEAFF. The CDR3 nucleotides are TGTGCCAGCAGCTCTAGGCCCAGGGGGCGCGAGTCTGAAGCTTTCTTT.

This chain joins TRBV7-2 and TRBJ1-5, with D perhaps TRBD1 (6 bases). The V end was cut by 1 base, the J end by 1 base, with 11 bases between. The CDR3 loop spans 16 amino acids. Germline V gives CDR1 SGHTA, CDR2 FQGNSA. The CDR3 region is CASSLGGPLSNQPQHF. CDR3 DNA sequence: TGTGCCAGCAGCTTAGGGGGGCCCCTCAGCAATCAGCCCCAGCATTTT.

This sequence joins TRBV29-1 and TRBJ2-7; weak D call: TRBD1 (6 bases). The CDR3 totals 13 residues. Trimming shortened V by 3 bases and J by 3 bases, and 12 bases separated the two germline ends. Germline V gene sequence: CDR1 SQVTM, CDR2 ANQGSEA. The CDR3 DNA reads TGCAGCGTTGACCTAACGGACAGCTACGAGCAGTACTTC. Protein product: CSVDLTDSYEQYF.

This clone was seen more than once but under ten times. The chain has TRBV11-2 and TRBJ2-7; D not resolved. V gave up 3 bases and J gave up 2 bases, with 8 bases separating them. Germline V lookup: CDR1 SGHAT, CDR2 FQNNGV. This CDR3 contains 13 residues. CDR3 in amino acids: CASSFATAYEQYF. CDR3 nucleotides: TGTGCCAGCAGCTTCGCTACAGCCTACGAGCAGTACTTC. Drawing the rest from reference TRBV11-2 and TRBJ2-7, the complete variable domain is EAGVAQSPRYKIIEKRQSVAFWCNPISGHATLYWYQQILGQGPKLLIQFQNNGVVDDSQLPKDRFSAERLKGVDSTLKIQPAKLEDSAVYLCASSFATAYEQYFGPGTRLTVT.

V is TRBV29-1 and J is TRBJ2-7; 7 bases map to TRBD2. Germline V CDR1 and CDR2: SQVTM, ANQGSEA. CDR3 length: 12 amino acids. The V and J ends lost 4 bases and 3 bases, in that order; junction bases with no gene match: 3. In DNA form, the CDR3 reads TGCAGCGTTGCCGGCGGGAGCTACGAGCAGTACTTC. Amino acids: CSVAGGSYEQYF.

This rearrangement joins TRBV12-5 to TRBJ2-1; no clear D gene. Looked up from germline, CDR1 is LGHNT and CDR2 is FRNRAP. There are 17 residues in the CDR3. V was clipped by 0 bases and J by 0 bases, with 12 bases between them. CDR3 bases: TGTGCTAGTGGTTTGGTTATGGGCAGTAGCTCCTACAATGAGCAGTTCTTC. Encoded protein: CASGLVMGSSSYNEQFF.

The rearrangement links TRBV11-2 to TRBJ1-1, with TRBD1 as a possible D gene (6 bases). Trimming shortened V by 6 bases and J by 4 bases, and 21 bases separated the two germline ends. This CDR3 is built from 16 residues. Germline V lookup: CDR1 SGHAT, CDR2 FQNNGV. The CDR3 protein is CASSQPEGGPGTEAFF. The CDR3 region has the DNA TGTGCCAGCAGTCAACCGGAGGGGGGGCCTGGCACTGAAGCTTTCTTT.

J is TRBJ2-1 and V is TRBV18, with 8 bases matching TRBD2. CDR3 length equals 15 residues. Germline-derived CDR1 and CDR2 are KGHSH and LQKENI. V shed 3 bases, J shed 6 bases, and the junction held 7 bases outside the gene matches. The CDR3 region is CASSPTGGASNEQFF. The CDR3 DNA reads as TGTGCCAGCTCACCGACCGGGGGGGCTTCCAATGAGCAGTTCTTC.

V is TRBV10-3 and J is TRBJ2-7; TRBD1 agrees at 11 bases. The V gene end was trimmed by 4 bases and the J gene end by 6 bases; junction bases not matched to a gene: 2. This CDR3 contains 13 residues. CDR1 is ENHRY, CDR2 SYGVKD, per germline. The DNA of the CDR3 is TGTGCCATCAGTGGGACAGGGGGCGGCGAGCAGTACTTC. This encodes CAISGTGGGEQYF.

The genes are TRBV7-3 and TRBJ1-1; D not certain. Trimming shortened V by 2 bases and J by 13 bases, and 14 bases separated the two germline ends. This CDR3 comprises 12 residues. The germline CDR1 and CDR2 sequences are SGHTA and FQGTGA. CDR3 loop: CASSLETPGSFF. The CDR3 region has the DNA TGTGCCAGCAGCTTAGAAACACCCGGGAGTTTCTTT.

The chain has TRBV9 and TRBJ2-3; D is uncertain. Germline CDR1 and CDR2: SGDLS and YYNGEE. Trimming shortened V by 0 bases and J by 3 bases, and 5 bases separated the two germline ends. The CDR3 extends over 13 amino acids. The CDR3 region is CASSVAFTDTQYF. The CDR3 region has the DNA TGTGCCAGCAGCGTAGCTTTTACAGATACGCAGTATTTT. Together with reference TRBV9 and TRBJ2-3, the CDR3 gives the full variable domain: DSGVTQTPKHLITATGQRVTLRCSPRSGDLSVYWYQQSLDQGLQFLIQYYNGEERAKGNILERFSAQQFPDLHSELNLSSLELGDSALYFCASSVAFTDTQYFGPGTRLTVL.

The chain combines TRBV5-1 with TRBJ1-4, with D tentatively TRBD1 (5 bases). The CDR3 has 15 amino acids. Germline V gene sequence: CDR1 SGHRS, CDR2 YFSETQ. Trimming pared 0 bases from V and 5 bases from J, leaving 11 bases between. The CDR3 is CASSLEGQGNEKLFF. The DNA for the CDR3 is TGCGCCAGCAGCTTGGAAGGTCAGGGAAATGAAAAACTGTTTTTT.

This clone was found a few times. V gene TRBV29-1 combines with J gene TRBJ2-5, with D perhaps matching TRBD2 (6 bases). Germline CDR1 reads SQVTM; CDR2 reads ANQGSEA. There are 14 residues in the CDR3. The germline V and J ends were trimmed by 2 bases and 4 bases, with 14 bases remaining between them. CDR3 sequence reads: CSVERTGRGETQYF. Written as DNA, the CDR3 is TGCAGCGTTGAAAGGACGGGGCGGGGAGAGACCCAGTACTTC.

The gene calls are TRBV29-1 and TRBJ1-2, with TRBD1 as a possible D gene (5 bases). The CDR3 spans 13 residues. Germline V gene data show CDR1 as SQVTM and CDR2 as ANQGSEA. Trimming left V 3 bases short and J 6 bases short, with 14 bases between. CDR3 bases: TGCAGCGTTGATGGGGGGTATCTGAATGGCTACACCTTC. Its translation is CSVDGGYLNGYTF.

The rearrangement uses TRBV19 and TRBJ1-3, with D hard to call. Looked up from germline, CDR1 is LNHDA and CDR2 is SQIVND (reference sequence). Trimming pared 3 bases from V and 3 bases from J, leaving 9 bases between. The CDR3 has 14 amino acids. The chain's CDR3 is CASSIGRSGNTIYF. The DNA of the CDR3 is TGTGCCAGTAGTATTGGGCGAAGTGGAAACACCATATATTTT.

This clone was counted a single time. The V call is TRBV28, the J call TRBJ1-5; D perhaps matches TRBD1 (6 bases). Deletions cut 1 base from V and 5 bases from J, with 6 bases between. The germline V gene encodes CDR1 MDHEN and CDR2 SYDVKM. The CDR3 extends over 13 amino acids. The CDR3 here is CASSLSGDQPQHF. CDR3 in DNA: TGTGCCAGCAGTTTATCAGGGGATCAGCCCCAGCATTTT.

The gene calls are TRBV7-3 and TRBJ2-3, with 10 bases aligning to TRBD2. The CDR3 has 16 amino acids. V lost 2 bases and J lost 6; bases outside the gene matches: 8. Germline CDR1 SGHTA, CDR2 FQGTGA. CDR3 in DNA: TGTGCCAGCAGCTTATTCAGCGGGGGGGCTACGGATACGCAGTATTTT. Its translation is CASSLFSGGATDTQYF.

The chain couples TRBV29-1 to TRBJ1-2; unclear D gene. Trimming removed 1 base from V and 3 bases from J, with 12 bases in between. The CDR3 sequence is 14 residues long. The V gene's germline CDR1 is SQVTM and CDR2 ANQGSEA. The CDR3 bases are TGCAGCGTTGAAGTGGTGTCTCGCGACTATGGCTACACCTTC. Protein: CSVEVVSRDYGYTF.

The chain carries TRBV7-9 and TRBJ2-5, with 7 bases identical to TRBD1. The CDR3 consists of 14 residues. V trimming: 6 bases; J trimming: 1 base; junction bases outside the gene matches: 5. Germline V gene lookup returns CDR1 SEHNR and CDR2 FQNEAQ (reference sequence). The CDR3 sequence: CASRLNRGQETQYF. For the CDR3, the DNA is TGTGCCAGCAGATTAAACAGGGGCCAAGAGACCCAGTACTTC.

This chain connects TRBV5-1 to TRBJ1-3; D is undetermined. The V gene lost 4 bases and the J gene lost 0 bases, with 14 bases spanning the gap. This CDR3 spans 16 amino acids. CDR1 is SGHRS and CDR2 is YFSETQ in the germline V gene. The CDR3 region is CASSHGSSTSGNTIYF. The CDR3 region has the DNA TGCGCCAGCAGCCACGGGTCGAGCACCTCTGGAAACACCATATATTTT.

This chain joins TRBV19 and TRBJ1-3; unclear D gene. The CDR3 covers 16 residues. Trimming cost V 5 bases and J 0 bases, with 14 bases left between them. In germline, CDR1 is LNHDA, CDR2 SQIVND (reference sequence). The chain's CDR3 is CASSGRQAYSGNTIYF. CDR3 DNA: TGTGCCAGTAGTGGTCGGCAGGCTTACTCTGGAAACACCATATATTTT.

The gene calls are TRBV7-6 and TRBJ2-2; D perhaps matches TRBD2 (6 bases). Germline V lookup: CDR1 SGHVS, CDR2 FNYEAQ. V was trimmed by 0 bases and J by 5 bases, leaving 10 bases between them. The CDR3 extends over 15 amino acids. CDR3 DNA sequence: TGTGCCAGCAGCTTAGCTCTCGGGGGAACCGGGGAGCTGTTTTTT. The encoded protein is CASSLALGGTGELFF.

This clone turned up a few times. The chain combines TRBV30 with TRBJ1-2; maybe TRBD1 (6 bases). Germline lookup yields CDR1 GTSNPN and CDR2 SVGIG (reference sequence). V was cut by 3 bases and J by 5 bases, with 16 bases left in between. The CDR3 is 14 residues long. The DNA for the CDR3 is TGTGCCTGGAGCGCTGAGGGGGTGAGGTATGGCTACACCTTC. Translated, it gives CAWSAEGVRYGYTF.